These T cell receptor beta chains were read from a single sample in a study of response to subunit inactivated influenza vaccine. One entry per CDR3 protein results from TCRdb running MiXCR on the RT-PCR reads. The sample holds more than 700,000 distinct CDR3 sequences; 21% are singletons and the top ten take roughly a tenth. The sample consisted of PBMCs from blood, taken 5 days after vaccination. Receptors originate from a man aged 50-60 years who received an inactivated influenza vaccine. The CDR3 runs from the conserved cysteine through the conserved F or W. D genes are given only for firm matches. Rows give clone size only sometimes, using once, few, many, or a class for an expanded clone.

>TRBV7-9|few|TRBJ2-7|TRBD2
CASSPYGERENEQYF
TGTGCCAGCAGCCCATATGGGGAGCGGGAAAACGAGCAGTACTTC
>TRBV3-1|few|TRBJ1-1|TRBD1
CASSQTGQGARNTEAFF
TGTGCCAGCAGCCAAACGGGACAGGGGGCGAGGAACACTGAAGCTTTCTTT
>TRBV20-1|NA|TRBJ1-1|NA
CSARDRLYMNTEAFF
TGCAGTGCTAGAGACAGATTATACATGAACACTGAAGCTTTCTTT
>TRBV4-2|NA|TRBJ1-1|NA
CASSQGSGEAFF
TGTGCCAGCAGCCAAGGGTCGGGTGAAGCTTTCTTT
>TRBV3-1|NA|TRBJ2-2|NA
CASSRTFEFLGELFF
TGTGCCAGCAGCCGGACTTTCGAATTCTTGGGGGAGCTGTTTTTT
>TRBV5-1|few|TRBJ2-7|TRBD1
CASSRGPLSTYEQYF
TGCGCCAGCAGCAGGGGGCCCCTTTCGACCTACGAGCAGTACTTC
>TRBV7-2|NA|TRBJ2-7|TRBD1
CASSQERSGTGYYEQYF
TGTGCCAGCAGCCAAGAACGCTCCGGGACAGGGTATTACGAGCAGTACTTC
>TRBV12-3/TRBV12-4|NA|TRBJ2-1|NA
CASRQGNEQFF
TGTGCCAGCAGACAGGGCAATGAGCAGTTCTTC
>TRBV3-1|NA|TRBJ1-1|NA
CASSPRQNEAFF
TGTGCCAGCAGCCCCCGACAGAATGAAGCTTTCTTT
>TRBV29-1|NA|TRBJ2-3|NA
CSVEDVQGFTDTQYF
TGCAGCGTTGAAGATGTTCAGGGTTTCACAGATACGCAGTATTTT
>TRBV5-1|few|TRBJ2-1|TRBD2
CASRSSLSGRAHEFF
TGCGCCAGCAGATCAAGCCTTAGCGGGAGGGCCCATGAGTTCTTC
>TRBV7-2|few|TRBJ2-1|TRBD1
CASSTRTGVYNEQFF
TGTGCCAGCAGCACGAGGACAGGGGTATACAATGAGCAGTTCTTC
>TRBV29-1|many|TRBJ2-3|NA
CSAKSTDTQYF
TGCAGCGCCAAAAGCACAGATACGCAGTATTTT
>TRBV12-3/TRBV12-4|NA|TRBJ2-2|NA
CASRFRAANTGELFF
TGTGCCAGCAGATTTCGGGCAGCTAACACCGGGGAGCTGTTTTTT
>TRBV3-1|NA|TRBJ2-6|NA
CASSQATALISGANVLTF
TGTGCCAGCAGCCAGGCCACCGCCCTGATCTCTGGGGCCAACGTCCTGACTTTC
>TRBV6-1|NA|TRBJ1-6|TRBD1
CASRLGQLYNSPLHF
TGTGCCAGCAGGCTGGGACAGCTTTATAATTCACCCCTCCACTTT
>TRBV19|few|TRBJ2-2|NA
CASSIAIGTGELFF
TGTGCCAGTAGTATAGCGATCGGAACCGGGGAGCTGTTTTTT
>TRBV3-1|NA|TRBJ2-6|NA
CASSQDGTAGANVLTF
TGTGCCAGCAGCCAAGATGGGACGGCAGGGGCCAACGTCCTGACTTTC
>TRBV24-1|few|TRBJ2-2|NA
CATSLRTGELFF
TGTGCCACCAGTCTGCGCACCGGGGAGCTGTTTTTT
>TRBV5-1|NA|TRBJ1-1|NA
CASSLWYMNTEAFF
TGCGCCAGCAGCTTGTGGTACATGAACACTGAAGCTTTCTTT
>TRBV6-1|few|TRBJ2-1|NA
CASGLQSYNEQFF
TGTGCCAGCGGACTACAATCCTACAATGAGCAGTTCTTC
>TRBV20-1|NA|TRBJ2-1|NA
CSARDPGAVSFF
TGCAGTGCTAGAGATCCGGGGGCGGTATCGTTCTTC
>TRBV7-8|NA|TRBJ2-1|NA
CASSQNPWADEQFF
TGTGCCAGCAGCCAAAATCCATGGGCTGATGAGCAGTTCTTC
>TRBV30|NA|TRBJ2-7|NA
CAWSYGTRGYEQYF
TGTGCCTGGAGTTACGGGACACGCGGGTACGAGCAGTACTTC
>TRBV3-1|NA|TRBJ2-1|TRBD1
CASSRRDRGLSYNEQFF
TGTGCCAGCAGCCGCAGGGACAGGGGGCTTTCCTACAATGAGCAGTTCTTC
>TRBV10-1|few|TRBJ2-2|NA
CASRRTLGSGELFF
TGCGCCAGCAGGAGGACTTTAGGATCCGGGGAGCTGTTTTTT
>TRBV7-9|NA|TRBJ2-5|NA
CASSSSPRETQYF
TGTGCCAGCAGCTCATCCCCCCGGGAGACCCAGTACTTC
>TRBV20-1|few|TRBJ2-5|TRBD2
CSATLVAGAKETQYF
TGCAGTGCTACCTTGGTAGCGGGAGCGAAAGAGACCCAGTACTTC
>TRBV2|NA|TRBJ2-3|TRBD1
CASRPLPGQGNTDTQYF
TGTGCCAGCAGACCCCTCCCGGGACAGGGCAACACAGATACGCAGTATTTT
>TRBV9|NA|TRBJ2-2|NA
CASSVEQGGTGELFF
TGTGCCAGCAGCGTAGAACAGGGTGGAACCGGGGAGCTGTTTTTT
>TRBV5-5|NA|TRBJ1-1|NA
CASSTIPENTEAFF
TGTGCCAGCAGCACCATCCCAGAGAACACTGAAGCTTTCTTT
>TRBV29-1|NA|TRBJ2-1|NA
CSGSYYNEQFF
TGCAGCGGCTCATACTACAATGAGCAGTTCTTC
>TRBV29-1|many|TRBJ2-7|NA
CSVEGQSYEQYF
TGCAGCGTTGAAGGCCAATCCTACGAGCAGTACTTC
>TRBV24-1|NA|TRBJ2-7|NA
CATSDSHGRTFPYEQYF
TGTGCCACCAGTGATTCCCACGGACGGACCTTCCCCTACGAGCAGTACTTC
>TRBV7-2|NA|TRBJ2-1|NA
CASSLWRGYEQFF
TGTGCCAGCAGCTTATGGCGGGGTTATGAGCAGTTCTTC
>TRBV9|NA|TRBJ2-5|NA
CASSPPSETQYF
TGTGCCAGCAGCCCCCCGTCGGAGACCCAGTACTTC
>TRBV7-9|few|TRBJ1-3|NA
CASSLRISSGNTIYF
TGTGCCAGCAGCTTAAGGATATCCTCTGGAAACACCATATATTTT
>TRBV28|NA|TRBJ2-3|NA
CASSSPGGEGDTQYF
TGTGCCAGCAGTTCCCCCGGAGGAGAGGGGGATACGCAGTATTTT
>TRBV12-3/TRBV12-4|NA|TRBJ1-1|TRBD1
CASSSQTGVAGGTEAFF
TGTGCCAGCAGTTCGCAAACAGGGGTAGCGGGCGGCACTGAAGCTTTCTTT
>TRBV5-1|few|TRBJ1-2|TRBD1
CASSQTGGRDDYGYTF
TGCGCCAGCAGCCAGACAGGGGGCAGGGATGACTATGGCTACACCTTC
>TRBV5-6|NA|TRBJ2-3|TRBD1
CASSWDRGWDTQYF
TGTGCCAGCAGTTGGGACAGGGGGTGGGATACGCAGTATTTT
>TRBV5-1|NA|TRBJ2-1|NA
CASMRTGANEQFF
TGCGCCAGCATGAGGACCGGGGCCAATGAGCAGTTCTTC
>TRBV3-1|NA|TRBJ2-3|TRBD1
CASSPTGGGTDTQYF
TGTGCCAGCAGCCCTACAGGGGGCGGCACAGATACGCAGTATTTT
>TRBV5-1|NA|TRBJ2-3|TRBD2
CASSLGGGAPDTQYF
TGCGCCAGCAGCTTGGGCGGGGGGGCCCCGGATACGCAGTATTTT
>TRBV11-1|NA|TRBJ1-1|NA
CASSHTPVMNTEAFF
TGTGCCAGCAGCCATACGCCCGTAATGAACACTGAAGCTTTCTTT
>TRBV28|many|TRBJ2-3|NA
CASRKSTDTQYF
TGTGCCAGCAGAAAAAGCACAGATACGCAGTATTTT
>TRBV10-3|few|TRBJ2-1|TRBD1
CAISEPGTGNNEQFF
TGTGCCATCAGTGAGCCTGGGACAGGGAACAATGAGCAGTTCTTC
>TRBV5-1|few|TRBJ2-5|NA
CASSTTTRLETQYF
TGCGCCAGCAGCACGACGACTAGGTTGGAGACCCAGTACTTC
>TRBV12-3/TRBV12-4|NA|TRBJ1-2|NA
CASSPGVYGYTF
TGTGCCAGCAGTCCGGGGGTCTATGGCTACACCTTC
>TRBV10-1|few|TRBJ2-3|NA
CASATGRSTDTQYF
TGCGCCAGTGCAACGGGACGAAGCACAGATACGCAGTATTTT
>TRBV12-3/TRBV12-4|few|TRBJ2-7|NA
CASSLNLWAGRHEQYF
TGTGCCAGCAGTTTAAATTTATGGGCAGGGAGACACGAGCAGTACTTC
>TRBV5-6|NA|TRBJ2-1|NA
CASSALAITYNEQFF
TGTGCCAGCAGCGCCCTAGCGATAACCTACAATGAGCAGTTCTTC
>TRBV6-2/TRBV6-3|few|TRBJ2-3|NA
CASSPSGTYRTDTQYF
TGTGCCAGCAGTCCATCCGGGACCTACCGAACAGATACGCAGTATTTT
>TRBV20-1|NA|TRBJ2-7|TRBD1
CSARDSRQGTGYEQYF
TGCAGTGCTAGAGATTCGAGACAGGGTACCGGGTACGAGCAGTACTTC